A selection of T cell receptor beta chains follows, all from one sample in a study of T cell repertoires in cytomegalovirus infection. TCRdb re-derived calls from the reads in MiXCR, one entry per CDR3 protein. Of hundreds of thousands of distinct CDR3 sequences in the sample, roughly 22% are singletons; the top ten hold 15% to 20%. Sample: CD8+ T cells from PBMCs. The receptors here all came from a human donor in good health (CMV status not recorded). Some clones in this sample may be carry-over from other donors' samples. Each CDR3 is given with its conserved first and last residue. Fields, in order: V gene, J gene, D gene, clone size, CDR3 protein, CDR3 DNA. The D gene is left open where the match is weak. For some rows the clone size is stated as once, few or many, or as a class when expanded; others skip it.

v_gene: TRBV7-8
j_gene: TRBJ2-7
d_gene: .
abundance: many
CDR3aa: CASSLSRQLEQYF
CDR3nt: TGTGCCAGCAGCTTAAGTCGGCAGCTCGAGCAGTACTTC

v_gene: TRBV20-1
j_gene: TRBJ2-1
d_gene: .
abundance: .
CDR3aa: CSARARLVAYNEQFF
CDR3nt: TGCAGTGCTAGAGCACGGCTAGTTGCTTACAATGAGCAGTTCTTC

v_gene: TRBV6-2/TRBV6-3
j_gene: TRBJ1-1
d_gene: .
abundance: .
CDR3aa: CASSLPGASNTEAFF
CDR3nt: TGTGCCAGCAGTCTGCCGGGGGCCTCGAACACTGAAGCTTTCTTT

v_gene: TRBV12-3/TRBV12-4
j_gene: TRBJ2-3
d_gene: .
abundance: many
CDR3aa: CASSPSIGTDTQYF
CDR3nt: TGTGCCAGCAGTCCCAGCATAGGCACAGATACGCAGTATTTT

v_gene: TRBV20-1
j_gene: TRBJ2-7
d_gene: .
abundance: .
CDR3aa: CSARDRTLYEQYF
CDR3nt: TGCAGTGCTAGAGATAGGACACTCTACGAGCAGTACTTC

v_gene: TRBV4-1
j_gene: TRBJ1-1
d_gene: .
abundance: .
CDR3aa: CASSHEQGVNTEAFF
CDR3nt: TGCGCCAGCAGCCACGAACAGGGAGTGAACACTGAAGCTTTCTTT

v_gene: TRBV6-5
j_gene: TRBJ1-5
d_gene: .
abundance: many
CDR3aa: CASSYGPGQPQHF
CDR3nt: TGTGCCAGCAGTTACGGGCCGGGACAGCCCCAGCATTTT

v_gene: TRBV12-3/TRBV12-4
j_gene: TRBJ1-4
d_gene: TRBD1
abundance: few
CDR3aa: CASTGLEDRDEKLFF
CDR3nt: TGTGCCAGCACCGGGCTCGAGGACAGGGACGAAAAACTGTTTTTT

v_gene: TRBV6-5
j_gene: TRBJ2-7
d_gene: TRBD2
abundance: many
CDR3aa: CASRRGLATSYEQYF
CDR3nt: TGTGCCAGCAGACGCGGACTAGCCACCTCCTACGAGCAGTACTTC

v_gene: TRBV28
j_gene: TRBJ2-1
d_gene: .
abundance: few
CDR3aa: CASSFAFWGDQFNEQFF
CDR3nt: TGTGCCAGCAGTTTCGCCTTTTGGGGAGACCAATTCAATGAGCAGTTCTTC

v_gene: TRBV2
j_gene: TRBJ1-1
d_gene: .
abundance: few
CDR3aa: CASSQGSGNTEAFF
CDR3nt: TGTGCCAGCAGTCAGGGTTCCGGGAACACTGAAGCTTTCTTT

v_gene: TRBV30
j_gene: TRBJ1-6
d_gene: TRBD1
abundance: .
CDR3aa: CAQGADSPLHF
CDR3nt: TGTGCCCAGGGGGCAGACTCACCCCTCCACTTT

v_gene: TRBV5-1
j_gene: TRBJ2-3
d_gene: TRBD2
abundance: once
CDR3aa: CASSLVGGGPTDTQYF
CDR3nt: TGCGCCAGCAGCTTGGTGGGCGGGGGGCCCACAGATACGCAGTATTTT

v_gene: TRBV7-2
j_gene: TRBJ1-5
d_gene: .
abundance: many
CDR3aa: CASSPGPVGQPQHF
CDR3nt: TGTGCCAGCAGTCCGGGACCAGTTGGCCAGCCCCAGCATTTT

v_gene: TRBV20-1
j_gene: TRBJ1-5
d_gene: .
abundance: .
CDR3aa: CSARLTGYSNQPQHF
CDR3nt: TGCAGTGCTAGGCTGACCGGCTATAGCAATCAGCCCCAGCATTTT

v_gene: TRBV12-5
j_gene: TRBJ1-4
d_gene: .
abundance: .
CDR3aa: CASALLMGAHEKLFF
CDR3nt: TGTGCTAGTGCCCTTTTGATGGGGGCCCATGAAAAACTGTTTTTT

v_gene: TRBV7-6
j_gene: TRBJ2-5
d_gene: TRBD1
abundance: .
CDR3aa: CASSSLQGAGETQYF
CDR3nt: TGTGCCAGCAGCTCCCTACAGGGGGCGGGGGAGACCCAGTACTTC

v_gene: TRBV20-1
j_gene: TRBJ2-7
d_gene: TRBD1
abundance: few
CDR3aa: CSAWDRNSYEQYF
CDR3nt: TGCAGTGCGTGGGACAGGAACTCCTACGAGCAGTACTTC

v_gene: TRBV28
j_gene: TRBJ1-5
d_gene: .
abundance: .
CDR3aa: CASSLFSGISNQPQHF
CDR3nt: TGTGCCAGCAGTTTATTTTCGGGGATTAGCAATCAGCCCCAGCATTTT

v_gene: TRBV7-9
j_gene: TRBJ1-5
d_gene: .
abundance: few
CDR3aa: CASSLAEVTLEDSNQPQHF
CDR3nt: TGTGCCAGCAGCTTAGCGGAAGTGACATTAGAAGATAGCAATCAGCCCCAGCATTTT

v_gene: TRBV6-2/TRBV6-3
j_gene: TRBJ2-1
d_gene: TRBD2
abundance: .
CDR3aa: CASSETSGGLDEQFF
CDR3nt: TGTGCCAGCAGCGAGACTAGCGGGGGTCTCGATGAGCAGTTCTTC

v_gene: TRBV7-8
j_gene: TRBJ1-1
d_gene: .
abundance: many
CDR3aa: CASSSYGVATEAFF
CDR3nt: TGTGCCAGCAGCTCCTACGGGGTAGCCACTGAAGCTTTCTTT

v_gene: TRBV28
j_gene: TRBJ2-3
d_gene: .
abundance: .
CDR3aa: CASNSRGSNTDTQYF
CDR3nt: TGTGCCAGCAATTCCCGAGGGTCCAACACAGATACGCAGTATTTT

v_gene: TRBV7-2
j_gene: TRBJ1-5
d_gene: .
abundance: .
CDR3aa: CASSPGAGGNQPQHF
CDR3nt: TGTGCCAGCAGCCCAGGCGCGGGGGGCAATCAGCCCCAGCATTTT

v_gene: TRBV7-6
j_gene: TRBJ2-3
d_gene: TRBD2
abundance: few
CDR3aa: CASSLALSSGGDTQYF
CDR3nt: TGTGCCAGCAGCTTAGCGCTGTCTAGCGGGGGAGATACGCAGTATTTT

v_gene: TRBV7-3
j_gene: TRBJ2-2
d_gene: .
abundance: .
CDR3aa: CASSLLRTTKAGELFF
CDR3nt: TGTGCCAGCAGCCTACTCCGGACAACAAAAGCCGGGGAGCTGTTTTTT